What follows are 12 T cell receptor beta chains derived from one specimen sequenced in a study of tumor-infiltrating lymphocytes in primary liver carcinoma. Bulk tissue was left unsorted, and RNA and DNA were co-extracted from 20-30 mg of it. Total RNA (around 0.45 ug) served as template for TCR beta cDNA synthesis primed by a constant-region primer. What produced the TCR beta libraries was three nested multiplex PCR rounds using slightly modified ARM-PCR. TRBV1-TRBV30 forward and Cbeta reverse primers drove the first two approximately 10-cycle rounds. Each CDR3 protein gets one entry after TCRdb re-called the multiplex PCR reads with MiXCR. This table holds tens of thousands of distinct CDR3 sequences, roughly 80% found once. Sequences were obtained from tumor-adjacent normal liver tissue. All receptors come from a woman between 25 and 40 years old with primary liver carcinoma and hepatitis B virus infection.

The chain joins TRBV19 to TRBJ1-2; D is ambiguous. Germline CDR1 reads LNHDA; CDR2 reads SQIVND (reference sequence). V was trimmed by 0 bases and J by 8 bases, leaving 7 bases between them. The CDR3 loop spans 12 amino acids. CDR3 sequence: CASSIDTSGYTF. The CDR3 DNA is TGTGCCAGTAGTATAGACACGTCGGGCTACACCTTC.

CDR3 sequence (DNA): TGTGCCATCAGTTGGACAATAGGGGAGACCCAGTACTTC. It translates to CAISWTIGETQYF. The V gene is TRBV10-3, the J gene TRBJ2-5, with D perhaps matching TRBD1 (5 bases). V was shortened by 5 bases and J by 5 bases, with 12 bases between the two germline ends. This CDR3 is built from 13 residues. Germline V CDR1 and CDR2: ENHRY, SYGVKD.

This clonotype has a single count. One end of the junction fails to match germline, which may point to a read error. The rearrangement joins TRBV18 to TRBJ2-5; the D gene is possibly TRBD2 (5 bases). There are 15 residues in the CDR3. CDR1 is KGHSH, CDR2 LQKENI, per germline. The CDR3 reads CASSPLISPGETQHF. CDR3 nucleotides: TGTGCCAGCTCACCACTCATAAGCCCTGGGGAGACCCAGCACTTC.

The table lists this clonotype with a few counts. The genes are TRBV7-9 and TRBJ2-3; TRBD1 or TRBD2 may be the D gene (5 bases each). CDR3 length: 16 amino acids. Germline V gene data show CDR1 as SEHNR and CDR2 as FQNEAQ (reference sequence). Between the trimmed V and J ends, which lost 5 bases and 3 bases, there was a span of 18 bases. CDR3 sequence: CASSGYRGYRTDTQYF. The CDR3 DNA reads TGTGCCAGCAGCGGGTACAGAGGGTACAGGACAGATACGCAGTATTTT.

A remark on this clonotype: The conserved phenylalanine or tryptophan is not found at the CDR3 terminus, so this likely reflects a read error. The DNA is omitted, as the CDR3 cannot be located on it reliably, and the CDR3 follows TCRdb's listing. This chain uses TRBV29-1 with TRBJ2-5; the table's D call, TRBD1, was not checked against the DNA. The CDR3 is 12 residues long, counting both termini. Germline V lookup: CDR1 SQVTM, CDR2 ANQGSEA. The CDR3 sequence: CSAGTERETQCI.

This clonotype is medium-sized by share. The CDR3 coding sequence is TGTGCCAGCAGTTTACAAACTTTCTACGAGCAGTACTTC. As protein: CASSLQTFYEQYF. This chain connects TRBV12-3 or TRBV12-4 to TRBJ2-7; the D is unclear. Trimming took off 2 bases at V and 3 bases at J, with 8 bases between the two ends. The CDR3 totals 13 residues.

This sequence joins TRBV7-8 and TRBJ2-3; tentatively, D is TRBD2 (5 bases). The CDR3 consists of 14 residues. In germline, CDR1 is SGHVS, CDR2 FQNEAQ. Trimming pared 6 bases from V and 1 base from J, leaving 11 bases between. The CDR3: CASRKDLGTDTQYF. The DNA for the CDR3 is TGTGCCAGCAGGAAGGACTTGGGCACAGATACGCAGTATTTT.

To note about this clonotype: A read error may produce the germline difference seen at one junction end. The J gene is TRBJ2-7, the V gene TRBV11-1; D ambiguous. CDR3 length: 13 amino acids. Per germline, CDR1 SGHAT and CDR2 FQDESV (reference sequence). The CDR3 DNA sequence: TGTGCCAGCAACTTAGGATACCTCCGCAAGCAGTACTTT. It translates to CASNLGYLRKQYF.

With regard to this clonotype: The junction and the germline gene differ at one end; a read error may be behind it. The gene calls are TRBV29-1 and TRBJ1-2; possible D gene TRBD1, 6 bases. CDR1 is SQVTM and CDR2 is ANQGSEA in the germline V gene. There are 13 residues in the CDR3. CDR3 amino acids: CSVRGQWSSGYIF. Here the CDR3 DNA reads TGCAGTGTGCGAGGACAGTGGTCGAGTGGCTACATCTTC. The entire variable domain, with the rest obtained from reference TRBV29-1 and TRBJ1-2, is as follows: SAVISQKPSRDICQRGTSLTIQCQVDSQVTMMFWYRQQPGQSLTLIATANQGSEATYESGFVIDKFPISRPNLTFSTLTVSNMSPEDSSIYLCSVRGQWSSGYIFGSGTRLTVV.

J is TRBJ2-3 and V is TRBV14; 8 bases map to TRBD1. The ends lost 10 bases at V and 2 bases at J; junction bases unmatched: 20. The CDR3 contains 18 residues. Germline CDR1 SGHDN, CDR2 FVKESK. The CDR3 sequence is CANSQDRIGTGFTDTQYF. As DNA, the CDR3 is TGTGCCAACAGTCAAGATCGAATCGGGACAGGTTTCACAGATACGCAGTATTTT.

This clonotype was counted at least ten times. The V call is TRBV5-4, the J call TRBJ2-1; weak D call: TRBD2 (5 bases). The CDR3 loop spans 14 amino acids. Germline values: CDR1 SGHNT, CDR2 YYREEE (reference sequence). With 0 bases removed from V and 4 bases from J, the gap between germline ends came to 8 bases. This chain's CDR3 is CASSLGGPYNEQFF. The CDR3 DNA sequence: TGTGCCAGCAGCTTGGGAGGGCCGTACAATGAGCAGTTCTTC.

In this sample, this clonotype turned up a few times. With a much larger clone just one base away, this may be a read error. This chain uses TRBV6-2 or TRBV6-3 with TRBJ2-5, with 7 nucleotides matching TRBD1. Per germline, CDR1 MNHEY and CDR2 SVGEGT. CDR3 length: 15 residues. DNA of the CDR3: TGTGCCAGCAGTTACAAACACAGGGGACAAGAGACCCAGCACTTC. Translated, it gives CASSYKHRGQETQHF.